Given below is one T cell receptor (beta chain) in context. Its specificity is unknown. The source of the sample is a study of Ad26.COV2.S vaccination and SARS-CoV-2 variants. Study at large: Vaccine-arm donor from the placebo-controlled COV1001 Ad26.COV2.S trial. Once or twice, 56 days apart, Ad26.COV2.S was delivered intramuscularly.

Described treatment: some 19 received Ad26.COV2.S at low or high dose, single or two shots; 5 received placebo; per-sample allocation not given. Sample collection was performed on day 63 after the first vaccine or placebo injection. This vaccine is an Ad26 vector that expresses the Wuhan-strain SARS-CoV-2 spike. Findings and caveats of the study: Vaccinees and placebo recipients showed similar non-spike TCR breadth.

The length of the CDR3 is 16 residues. Trimming took 0 bases from V and 2 from J, leaving 8 bases between them. From germline, CDR1 is LNHDA and CDR2 SQIVND (reference sequence). Sequencing was performed with immunoSEQ multiplex PCR; in TCRdb, only in-frame clones are kept and a portion is missing. This sample has almost 400,000 clones, with 89% found just once. The V gene is TRBV19, the J gene TRBJ2-6, with TRBD2 as a possible D gene (6 bases). The sequence came from a person between 18 and 65 years old who received the Ad26.COV2.S COVID-19 vaccine or a placebo. This material consisted of peripheral blood, taken in a trial of Ad26.COV2.S vaccine versus placebo. The CDR3 spells CASSIDTGAGANVLTF. CDR3 sequence (DNA): TGTGCCAGTAGTATAGATACGGGGGCTGGGGCCAACGTCCTGACTTTC.